The clone carrying this T cell receptor beta chain was observed a handful of times. As yet, its antigen is unknown. The data are from a study of post-analysis software for immune sequencing data. Study-level results: Included in a set of several TRBV segments more frequent in patients than controls were TRBV5-6, TRBV5-1 and TRBV20-1.

Unique molecular identifiers had been added to the TCR beta cDNA libraries. TCRdb independently ran MiXCR on the PCR reads; one entry per CDR3 protein. This sample has roughly 600,000 distinct CDR3 sequences, with 40% to 50% found just once. Losses at the gene ends were 0 bases for V and 11 bases for J; bases not matched to a gene: 5. The CDR3 is 13 residues long. The germline V gene has CDR1 MGHRA and CDR2 YSYEKL. The sample was blood. The chain couples TRBV4-1 to TRBJ2-5; 8 bases map to TRBD1. The source is a girl aged 10-17 years with multiple sclerosis. CDR3 sequence: CASSQDRYRGQYF. CDR3 nucleotide sequence: TGCGCCAGCAGCCAAGACAGATACAGGGGGCAGTACTTC.